This T cell receptor beta chain was obtained from a study of T cells in Graves' hyperthyroidism and ophthalmopathy. Whole-study results and caveats: Within blood appeared most thyroid clonotypes that had expanded above 0.001. Prediction of ophthalmopathy progression came a median approximately 6.6 months pre-onset.

RNA transcripts yielded amplified TCR beta CDR3 regions. The TCR CDR3 was amplified in a first-round RT-PCR using the HTBI primer set. TCRdb itself ran the multiplex PCR reads through MiXCR, one entry per CDR3 protein. The repertoire holds 250,000 to 350,000 distinct CDR3 sequences, with about 20% as singletons. Clinical symptoms, serum thyroxine, TRAb, thyroid ultrasound and orbital computed tomography informed diagnoses. This clonotype was counted ten times or more. Antigen specificity is unknown. The CDR3 runs to 14 residues. From germline, CDR1 is SGHAT and CDR2 FQNNGV. Unmatched junction bases numbered 6, after V lost 5 bases and J lost 4 bases.

Sample: blood. This chain connects TRBV11-2 to TRBJ2-7; 9 positions agree with TRBD1. The receptor was isolated from a man aged 30 to 39 with Graves' ophthalmopathy. This chain's CDR3 is CASSPGQGRYEQYF. Here the CDR3 DNA reads TGTGCCAGCAGCCCTGGACAGGGGAGGTACGAGCAGTACTTC.